The 30 T cell receptor beta chains below were found in one sample sequenced in a study of blood T cell repertoires in COVID-19. Sequenced by immunoSEQ multiplex PCR; TCRdb stores in-frame clones only, minus some. This repertoire shows some 14,000 clones, approximately 88% found once; its top ten account for under 2.5%. The specimen sequenced was peripheral blood. These receptors originate from a woman aged 70-85 years in a cohort sampled during active or convalescent COVID-19.

Here the CDR3 reads CASSIGVRGDTQYF. CDR3 DNA sequence: TGTGCCAGTAGTATCGGGGTCCGGGGAGATACGCAGTATTTT. The chain recombines TRBV19 with TRBJ2-3; weak D call: TRBD2 (5 bases). This CDR3 has 14 amino acids. The V end was cut by 3 bases, the J end by 5 bases, with 12 bases between. The germline V gene encodes CDR1 LNHDA and CDR2 SQIVND (reference sequence).

The rearrangement uses TRBV15 and TRBJ2-1; TRBD2 aligns across 7 bases. Germline-derived CDR1 and CDR2 are LNHNV and YYDKDF (reference sequence). The length of the CDR3 is 14 residues. The J segment lost 12 bases and the V segment lost 0 bases, leaving 8 bases of the junction unmatched. CDR3 sequence (DNA): TGTGCCACCAGCAGAGATCGGGGGACTACAGTGCAGTTCTTC. This gives the protein CATSRDRGTTVQFF.

The chain couples TRBV9 to TRBJ1-4; 9 nucleotides line up with TRBD1. The CDR3 sequence is 16 residues long. V was pared by 1 base and J by 8 bases, with 9 bases of the junction left unmatched. The germline V gene encodes CDR1 SGDLS and CDR2 YYNGEE. The CDR3 spells CASSVSSHRGPEKLFF. As DNA, the CDR3 is TGTGCCAGCAGCGTAAGCTCACACAGGGGGCCAGAAAAACTGTTTTTT.

This clone occurred once. The rearrangement uses TRBV6-2 or TRBV6-3 and TRBJ1-5; 8 nucleotides align to TRBD1. Germline CDR1 reads MNHEY; CDR2 reads SVGEGT. V lost 2 bases and J lost 6; bases outside the gene matches: 6. The CDR3 is 15 amino acids. The CDR3: CASSYTRGQGQPQHF. The CDR3 coding sequence is TGTGCCAGCAGTTACACCAGGGGGCAGGGTCAGCCCCAGCATTTT.

The chain has TRBV2 and TRBJ2-7; 9 bases map to TRBD2. Germline trimming cut 5 bases from V and 1 base from J; bases unmatched to any gene: 6. Germline V CDR1 and CDR2: SNHLY, FYNNEI. This CDR3 spans 15 amino acids. The CDR3 loop reads CASSPKTSGSYEQYF. The DNA for the CDR3 is TGTGCCAGCAGTCCAAAGACTAGCGGATCCTACGAGCAGTACTTC.

The chain joins TRBV6-5 to TRBJ1-5; 9 nucleotides align to TRBD1. Germline CDR1 and CDR2: MNHEY and SVGAGI. The CDR3 consists of 13 residues. The trim removed 5 bases at V and 15 bases at J, leaving 11 bases unmatched. In nucleotides, the CDR3 is TGTGCCAGCAGTAGGGACAACGGGGACAGGGTGCATTTT. It codes for CASSRDNGDRVHF.

This rearrangement joins TRBV5-1 to TRBJ2-3, with D possibly matching TRBD1 (5 bases). The V end was cut by 4 bases, the J end by 1 base, with 10 bases between. Germline CDR1 SGHRS, CDR2 YFSETQ. The CDR3 totals 14 residues. The CDR3: CASSPSTGTDTQYF. CDR3 bases: TGCGCCAGCAGCCCTTCGACAGGCACAGATACGCAGTATTTT.

This clone was detected once. The chain combines TRBV28 with TRBJ2-7, with D perhaps TRBD2 (6 bases). V lost 6 bases, J lost 3 bases, and 18 bases lay in between. The CDR3 loop spans 15 amino acids. CDR1 and CDR2 (germline): MDHEN, SYDVKM. DNA for the CDR3: TGTGCCAGCAGCACGCCGGCGGCGGGGAGCTACGAGCAGTACTTC. This codes for CASSTPAAGSYEQYF.

This chain uses TRBV5-1 with TRBJ2-2; 7 bases match TRBD2. There are 16 residues in the CDR3. V was pared by 2 bases and J by 1 base, with 5 bases of the junction left unmatched. Looked up from germline, CDR1 is SGHRS and CDR2 is YFSETQ. The CDR3 reads CASSLESGVNTGELFF. The CDR3 nucleotides are TGCGCCAGCAGCTTAGAAAGCGGGGTGAACACCGGGGAGCTGTTTTTT.

The chain joins TRBV28 to TRBJ1-5; TRBD1 aligns across 11 bases. Trimming removed 6 bases from V and 15 bases from J; junction bases left unmatched: 16. Per germline, CDR1 MDHEN and CDR2 SYDVKM. The CDR3 contains 15 residues. In nucleotides, the CDR3 is TGTGCCAGCAGCAGGACAGGGGGCGGGTATTTGACCGGGCATTTT. It translates to CASSRTGGGYLTGHF. The full variable domain, with the rest looked up from reference TRBV28 and TRBJ1-5, is DVKVTQSSRYLVKRTGEKVFLECVQDMDHENMFWYRQDPGLGLRLIYFSYDVKMKEKGDIPEGYSVSREKKERFSLILESASTNQTSMYLCASSRTGGGYLTGHFGDGTRLSIL.

This rearrangement joins TRBV5-1 to TRBJ2-1, with 10 bases aligning to TRBD1. Germline CDR1 reads SGHRS; CDR2 reads YFSETQ. V gave up 0 bases and J gave up 8 bases; unmatched junction bases: 5. This CDR3 spans 15 amino acids. In DNA, the CDR3 is TGCGCCAGCAGCTTGGAGGGGACAGGGGTTTATGAGCAGTTCTTC. The encoded protein is CASSLEGTGVYEQFF.

V usage is TRBV24-1 and J usage is TRBJ2-3; D possibly corresponds to TRBD2 (5 bases). CDR3 size: 15 residues. Germline CDR1 KGHDR, CDR2 SFDVKD. V lost 6 bases and J lost 1, with 13 bases in between. This CDR3 is CATSRDLTGTDTQYF. The CDR3 nucleotides are TGTGCCACCAGTCGGGATTTAACGGGCACAGATACGCAGTATTTT.

This clone was seen just once. The V gene is TRBV11-2, the J gene TRBJ1-2; possibly TRBD1 for D (5 bases). CDR3 size: 15 residues. The V gene's germline CDR1 is SGHAT and CDR2 FQNNGV. V was shortened by 4 bases and J by 8 bases, with 20 bases between the two germline ends. CDR3 sequence reads: CASSSDLDSYGGYTF. The CDR3 nucleotides read TGTGCCAGCAGCTCAGACCTTGACAGTTATGGGGGCTACACCTTC.

This chain connects TRBV7-8 to TRBJ2-1; D may be TRBD2 (5 bases). The CDR3 is 13 amino acids. Germline CDR1 is SGHVS and CDR2 is FQNEAQ. Trimming removed 5 bases from V and 9 bases from J, with 14 bases in between. Here the CDR3 DNA reads TGTGCCAGCAGCCCGGAAAGGGCGGGTGAGCAGTTCTTC. Protein: CASSPERAGEQFF. Variable domain in full (rest from reference TRBV7-8 and TRBJ2-1): GAGVSQSPRYKVAKRGQDVALRCDPISGHVSLFWYQQALGQGPEFLTYFQNEAQLDKSGLPSDRFFAERPEGSVSTLKIQRTQQEDSAVYLCASSPERAGEQFFGPGTRLTVL.

This rearrangement joins TRBV9 to TRBJ2-2, with D possibly being TRBD2 (5 bases). V gave up 4 bases and J gave up 5 bases, with 18 bases separating them. CDR3 length equals 16 residues. CDR1 is SGDLS and CDR2 is YYNGEE in the germline V gene. CDR3 sequence reads: CASSTPGSGGTGELFF. The CDR3 coding sequence is TGTGCCAGCAGCACCCCGGGGAGCGGTGGGACCGGGGAGCTGTTTTTT.

The CDR3 region is CATSRGRDWDHEQYF. CDR3 nucleotides: TGTGCCACCAGCAGGGGCCGGGACTGGGACCACGAGCAGTACTTC. This sequence joins TRBV15 and TRBJ2-7; maybe TRBD2 (6 bases). The germline V gene has CDR1 LNHNV and CDR2 YYDKDF (reference sequence). The CDR3 runs to 15 residues. Trimming shortened V by 3 bases and J by 5 bases, and 17 bases separated the two germline ends.

The V call is TRBV20-1, the J call TRBJ1-2; D is possibly TRBD1 (5 bases). CDR3 size: 11 residues. CDR1 is DFQATT, CDR2 SNEGSKA, per germline (reference sequence). V lost 7 bases and J lost 5, with 11 bases in between. The CDR3, as DNA: TGCAGTGGGGGCGGAGCTTATGGCTACACCTTC. Translation: CSGGGAYGYTF.

This chain connects TRBV24-1 to TRBJ1-2, with 11 bases identical to TRBD1. The ends lost 4 bases at V and 11 bases at J; junction bases unmatched: 8. Germline V gives CDR1 KGHDR, CDR2 SFDVKD. This CDR3 spans 14 amino acids. CDR3 nucleotide sequence: TGTGCCACCAGTGACCCCCCGGGGACAGGGGGATACACCTTC. Residues: CATSDPPGTGGYTF.

The V and J genes are TRBV6-1 and TRBJ1-2, with TRBD1 identical over 7 bases. J was trimmed by 8 bases and V by 3 bases; bases with no gene match: 6. Per germline, CDR1 MNHNS and CDR2 SASEGT. This CDR3 contains 13 residues. CDR3 in DNA: TGTGCCAGCAGTGAGGGGACAGTGCAGGGCTACACCTTC. Translated: CASSEGTVQGYTF.

The V and J genes are TRBV27 and TRBJ1-2; a weak D match, TRBD1 (6 bases). The germline V gene has CDR1 MNHEY and CDR2 SMNVEV (reference sequence). This CDR3 region has 12 residues. V shed 6 bases and J shed 4 bases, with 9 bases lying between them. CDR3 region: CASRGGGYGYTF. The CDR3 DNA reads TGTGCCAGCAGAGGGGGGGGCTATGGCTACACCTTC.

Only a few counts were recorded for this clone. This chain uses TRBV6-5 with TRBJ1-1; 7 bases map to TRBD1. The ends lost 6 bases at V and 1 base at J; junction bases unmatched: 5. The CDR3 runs 14 residues. Germline V gene lookup returns CDR1 MNHEY and CDR2 SVGAGI. CDR3 amino acids: CASRPDRENTEAFF. CDR3 in DNA: TGTGCCAGCAGACCCGACAGGGAGAACACTGAAGCTTTCTTT.

J is TRBJ1-5 and V is TRBV19; perhaps TRBD1 as D (6 bases). V was cut by 7 bases and J by 0 bases, with 13 bases left in between. The germline gives CDR1 LNHDA, CDR2 SQIVND (reference sequence). The CDR3 runs 15 residues. CDR3 protein: CASMTGPYSNQPQHF. The DNA of the CDR3 is TGTGCCAGTATGACAGGCCCTTATAGCAATCAGCCCCAGCATTTT. Variable domain in full (rest from reference TRBV19 and TRBJ1-5): DGGITQSPKYLFRKEGQNVTLSCEQNLNHDAMYWYRQDPGQGLRLIYYSQIVNDFQKGDIAEGYSVSREKKESFPLTVTSAQKNPTAFYLCASMTGPYSNQPQHFGDGTRLSIL.

This clone has a single count. This sequence joins TRBV24-1 and TRBJ2-3, with D unresolved. Germline values: CDR1 KGHDR, CDR2 SFDVKD. This CDR3 has 15 amino acids. Trimming took 3 bases from V and 2 from J, leaving 11 bases between them. The CDR3 nucleotides read TGTGCCACCAGTGATAACACCCGTATCACAGATACGCAGTATTTT. It is translated as CATSDNTRITDTQYF.

The genes are TRBV5-1 and TRBJ2-5; TRBD1 might be the D (6 bases). Looked up from germline, CDR1 is SGHRS and CDR2 is YFSETQ. V lost 4 bases, J lost 1 base, and 17 bases lay in between. The CDR3 extends over 16 amino acids. CDR3 sequence: CASSPTSTGSQETQYF. DNA of the CDR3: TGCGCCAGCAGCCCTACTTCCACAGGGTCCCAAGAGACCCAGTACTTC.

Comments on this clone: The same CDR3 is also encoded by other DNA sequences in this sample. The chain couples TRBV20-1 to TRBJ2-7; D unclear. This CDR3 comprises 11 residues. The germline CDR1 and CDR2 sequences are DFQATT and SNEGSKA (reference sequence). The ends were cut back, 3 bases at V and 5 bases at J, with 8 bases in the middle. This CDR3 reads CSARSGHEQYF. The CDR3 nucleotides read TGCAGTGCTAGGTCAGGCCACGAGCAGTACTTC.

The chain recombines TRBV6-6 with TRBJ2-5, with 13 bases aligning to TRBD2. Germline CDR1 is MNHNY and CDR2 is SVGAGI (reference sequence). J gave up 1 base and V 4 bases, and 3 bases lay outside the gene matches. CDR3 length: 16 residues. The CDR3: CASSWGLAGLQETQYF. CDR3 in DNA: TGTGCCAGCAGTTGGGGACTAGCGGGGCTCCAAGAGACCCAGTACTTC.

V is TRBV4-3 and J is TRBJ1-1; 8 bases are a match to TRBD1. The CDR3 has 15 residues. In germline, CDR1 is LGHNA, CDR2 YSLEER. V was clipped by 4 bases and J by 3 bases; unmatched bases: 7. The DNA for the CDR3 is TGCGCCAGCAGCCTGATACAGGGGGGTGACACTGAAGCTTTCTTT. Its protein product is CASSLIQGGDTEAFF.

The V gene is TRBV12-3 or TRBV12-4, the J gene TRBJ1-1; the D gene is possibly TRBD1 (5 bases). The CDR3 is 13 residues long. V lost 6 bases and J lost 0, with 8 bases in between. CDR3 loop: CASRGQMNTEAFF. The CDR3 coding sequence is TGTGCCAGCAGAGGACAAATGAACACTGAAGCTTTCTTT.

The rearrangement joins TRBV5-5 to TRBJ1-5, with D tentatively TRBD1 (6 bases). Germline lookup yields CDR1 SGHKS and CDR2 YYEKEE (reference sequence). V lost 5 bases to trimming and J lost 0 bases, with 9 bases between them. The CDR3 has 14 residues. In nucleotides, the CDR3 is TGTGCCAGCAGGAGGACAGATAGCAATCAGCCCCAGCATTTT. It encodes CASRRTDSNQPQHF.

By share, this clone ranks as medium-sized. The chain joins TRBV9 to TRBJ2-1, with D unclear. Germline V CDR1 and CDR2: SGDLS, YYNGEE. The V gene lost 0 bases and the J gene lost 5 bases, with 12 bases spanning the gap. This CDR3 region has 15 residues. Written as DNA, the CDR3 is TGTGCCAGCAGCGTAGGCCCAGTATCCCACAATGAGCAGTTCTTC. It codes for CASSVGPVSHNEQFF.